The T cell receptor beta chain under discussion was sequenced for a study of CD8 T cells in Susac syndrome. Germline assignment: CDR1 SGHAT and CDR2 FQNNGV. The CDR3 totals 13 residues. The junction had 4 bases not matched to a gene; V was cut back by 8 bases and J by 2 bases. Reverse transcription used about 0.45 to 1 ug RNA and random hexamers. MiXCR, applied by TCRdb to the immunoSEQ multiplex PCR reads, yields one record per CDR3 protein. This table holds around 300,000 distinct CDR3 sequences, roughly 85% found once. The TCR sequence derives from a human donor with multiple sclerosis. The chain links TRBV11-2 to TRBJ2-7; 9 nucleotides line up with TRBD1. The sample was CD8+ T cells from PBMCs. The CDR3 sequence: CASWTGDTYEQYF. CDR3 in DNA: TGTGCCAGCTGGACAGGGGATACCTACGAGCAGTACTTC.